This is a list of T cell receptor beta chains from one sample in a study of Ad26.COV2.S vaccination and SARS-CoV-2 variants. This table comes from immunoSEQ multiplex PCR, and its TCRdb copy is limited to in-frame clones, with some not included. Here the sample spans about 350,000 clones, around 90% being singletons. The sample was peripheral blood, taken after recovery from COVID-19. The receptors here all came from a human donor who had recovered from COVID-19. The CDR3 runs from the conserved cysteine through the conserved F or W. D genes are given only for firm matches. Only part of the rows carry a size: once, few, many, or a class if the clone is expanded.

V gene: TRBV7-8; D gene: TRBD2; clone size: NA; J gene: TRBJ2-1; CDR3 protein: CASSRLAGGNEQFF; CDR3 DNA: TGTGCCAGCAGCCGACTAGCGGGGGGAAATGAGCAGTTCTTC
V gene: TRBV7-9; D gene: NA; clone size: NA; J gene: TRBJ1-1; CDR3 protein: CASSQPTQNTEAFF; CDR3 DNA: TGTGCCAGCAGTCAACCTACACAGAACACTGAAGCTTTCTTT
V gene: TRBV7-8; D gene: NA; clone size: NA; J gene: TRBJ1-2; CDR3 protein: CASSPYEGGNYGYTF; CDR3 DNA: TGTGCCAGCAGCCCTTACGAGGGGGGCAACTATGGCTACACCTTC
V gene: TRBV9; D gene: NA; clone size: NA; J gene: TRBJ2-2; CDR3 protein: CASSAGTPNTGELFF; CDR3 DNA: TGTGCCAGCAGCGCAGGGACACCGAACACCGGGGAGCTGTTTTTT
V gene: TRBV29-1; D gene: TRBD1; clone size: NA; J gene: TRBJ2-7; CDR3 protein: CSVAGQNIYEQYF; CDR3 DNA: TGCAGCGTTGCGGGACAGAACATCTACGAGCAGTACTTC
V gene: TRBV7-2; D gene: TRBD1; clone size: NA; J gene: TRBJ2-3; CDR3 protein: CASSLKRVQGAQDTDTQYF; CDR3 DNA: TGTGCCAGCAGCTTAAAGAGGGTTCAGGGGGCGCAGGACACAGATACGCAGTATTTT
V gene: TRBV7-6; D gene: TRBD2; clone size: NA; J gene: TRBJ2-2; CDR3 protein: CASSLWLAGGPGELFF; CDR3 DNA: TGTGCCAGCAGCTTATGGCTAGCGGGGGGGCCCGGGGAGCTGTTTTTT
V gene: TRBV19; D gene: NA; clone size: NA; J gene: TRBJ2-7; CDR3 protein: CASSTGLGDYEQYF; CDR3 DNA: TGTGCCAGTAGTACGGGGTTAGGGGACTACGAGCAGTACTTC
V gene: TRBV5-1; D gene: NA; clone size: NA; J gene: TRBJ1-1; CDR3 protein: CASSLESTATTGRSEAFF; CDR3 DNA: TGCGCCAGCAGCTTGGAATCAACAGCGACTACCGGCCGTTCTGAAGCTTTCTTT
V gene: TRBV6-5; D gene: TRBD1; clone size: NA; J gene: TRBJ1-1; CDR3 protein: CASLVRQGKDTEAFF; CDR3 DNA: TGTGCCAGCTTAGTTCGACAGGGTAAGGACACTGAAGCTTTCTTT
V gene: TRBV25-1; D gene: NA; clone size: NA; J gene: TRBJ2-5; CDR3 protein: CASSEYPSRGETQYF; CDR3 DNA: TGTGCCAGCAGTGAATACCCCAGCAGGGGCGAGACCCAGTACTTC
V gene: TRBV18; D gene: TRBD1; clone size: NA; J gene: TRBJ2-1; CDR3 protein: CASSPRDRGGGEQFF; CDR3 DNA: TGTGCCAGCTCACCACGGGACAGGGGCGGAGGTGAGCAGTTCTTC
V gene: TRBV11-1; D gene: TRBD2; clone size: once; J gene: TRBJ2-1; CDR3 protein: CASSLELAGNNEQFF; CDR3 DNA: TGTGCCAGCAGCTTAGAACTAGCGGGGAACAATGAGCAGTTCTTC
V gene: TRBV21-1; D gene: NA; clone size: NA; J gene: TRBJ1-5; CDR3 protein: CASSKGAKNSGQPQHF; CDR3 DNA: TGTGCCAGCAGCAAAGGGGCCAAAAATTCAGGTCAGCCCCAGCATTTT
V gene: TRBV5-1; D gene: NA; clone size: NA; J gene: TRBJ2-7; CDR3 protein: CASSFDRPEQYF; CDR3 DNA: TGCGCCAGCAGCTTTGACAGACCCGAGCAGTACTTC
V gene: TRBV2; D gene: NA; clone size: NA; J gene: TRBJ1-6; CDR3 protein: CASSPRGHDSPLHF; CDR3 DNA: TGTGCCAGCAGCCCTAGGGGTCATGATTCACCCCTCCACTTT
V gene: TRBV7-2; D gene: TRBD1; clone size: NA; J gene: TRBJ2-2; CDR3 protein: CASSLQGANTGELFF; CDR3 DNA: TGTGCCAGCAGCCTACAGGGGGCGAACACCGGGGAGCTGTTTTTT
V gene: TRBV6-5; D gene: TRBD1; clone size: NA; J gene: TRBJ2-5; CDR3 protein: CASRKTGVGETQYF; CDR3 DNA: TGTGCCAGCAGGAAGACAGGGGTAGGAGAGACCCAGTACTTC
V gene: TRBV15; D gene: NA; clone size: NA; J gene: TRBJ2-6; CDR3 protein: CATSRVRAGANVLTF; CDR3 DNA: TGTGCCACCAGCAGAGTGAGGGCTGGGGCCAACGTCCTGACTTTC
V gene: TRBV13; D gene: TRBD1; clone size: NA; J gene: TRBJ1-2; CDR3 protein: CASSLEGQGDLNYGYTF; CDR3 DNA: TGTGCCAGCAGCTTAGAGGGACAGGGGGACCTGAACTATGGCTACACCTTC
V gene: TRBV7-9; D gene: NA; clone size: once; J gene: TRBJ1-6; CDR3 protein: CASSLGVGQFNSPLHF; CDR3 DNA: TGTGCCAGCAGCTTGGGGGTCGGACAGTTTAATTCACCCCTCCACTTT
V gene: TRBV2; D gene: NA; clone size: NA; J gene: TRBJ1-2; CDR3 protein: CASRLDRDGESYTF; CDR3 DNA: TGTGCCAGCAGACTCGACCGGGACGGGGAGAGCTACACCTTC
V gene: TRBV5-1; D gene: NA; clone size: once; J gene: TRBJ1-2; CDR3 protein: CASSPEQGSYGYTF; CDR3 DNA: TGCGCCAGCAGCCCGGAGCAGGGGAGCTATGGCTACACCTTC
V gene: TRBV29-1; D gene: NA; clone size: NA; J gene: TRBJ1-4; CDR3 protein: CSAAEGITNEKLFF; CDR3 DNA: TGCAGCGCCGCGGAGGGGATAACTAATGAAAAACTGTTTTTT
V gene: TRBV19; D gene: NA; clone size: NA; J gene: TRBJ1-2; CDR3 protein: CAVSGAQSPINGYTF; CDR3 DNA: TGTGCCGTCTCCGGGGCTCAAAGTCCCATTAATGGCTACACCTTC
V gene: TRBV10-1; D gene: TRBD1; clone size: few; J gene: TRBJ2-2; CDR3 protein: CASSKGQGRTGELFF; CDR3 DNA: TGCGCCAGCAGTAAGGGACAGGGTAGGACCGGGGAGCTGTTTTTT
V gene: TRBV7-2; D gene: TRBD1; clone size: NA; J gene: TRBJ1-6; CDR3 protein: CASSLAPGGSYNSPLHF; CDR3 DNA: TGTGCCAGCAGCTTAGCACCAGGGGGCTCCTATAATTCACCCCTCCACTTT
V gene: TRBV12-3/TRBV12-4; D gene: NA; clone size: NA; J gene: TRBJ1-1; CDR3 protein: CASSLAEGAEAFF; CDR3 DNA: TGTGCCAGCAGTTTAGCCGAGGGTGCTGAAGCTTTCTTT
V gene: TRBV14; D gene: NA; clone size: once; J gene: TRBJ2-7; CDR3 protein: CASSQEQGFEQYF; CDR3 DNA: TGTGCCAGCAGCCAAGAACAGGGCTTCGAGCAGTACTTC
V gene: TRBV7-6; D gene: NA; clone size: NA; J gene: TRBJ2-1; CDR3 protein: CASSLDHLSYNEQFF; CDR3 DNA: TGTGCCAGCAGCTTAGACCACCTCTCCTACAATGAGCAGTTCTTC
V gene: TRBV7-8; D gene: NA; clone size: NA; J gene: TRBJ2-3; CDR3 protein: CASSLSPKTADTQYF; CDR3 DNA: TGTGCCAGCAGCTTAAGTCCGAAGACGGCAGATACGCAGTATTTT
V gene: TRBV2; D gene: NA; clone size: NA; J gene: TRBJ1-2; CDR3 protein: CASSETANYGYTF; CDR3 DNA: TGTGCCAGCAGTGAGACAGCTAACTATGGCTACACCTTC
V gene: TRBV27; D gene: TRBD2; clone size: NA; J gene: TRBJ2-7; CDR3 protein: CASSLSAGDEQYF; CDR3 DNA: TGTGCCAGCAGTTTATCCGCGGGGGACGAGCAGTACTTC
V gene: TRBV5-6; D gene: NA; clone size: NA; J gene: TRBJ1-3; CDR3 protein: CASTPSVNSGNTIYF; CDR3 DNA: TGTGCCAGCACCCCGAGCGTGAACTCTGGAAACACCATATATTTT
V gene: TRBV9; D gene: NA; clone size: NA; J gene: TRBJ2-7; CDR3 protein: CASSPSGGAYEQYF; CDR3 DNA: TGTGCCAGCAGCCCCAGTGGGGGCGCCTACGAGCAGTACTTC
V gene: TRBV2; D gene: NA; clone size: once; J gene: TRBJ1-1; CDR3 protein: CASIQIQVSFLMNTEAFF; CDR3 DNA: TGTGCCAGCATCCAAATTCAAGTGAGTTTCCTCATGAACACTGAAGCTTTCTTT
V gene: TRBV19; D gene: TRBD2; clone size: NA; J gene: TRBJ2-1; CDR3 protein: CASSGLAGAYNEQFF; CDR3 DNA: TGTGCCAGTAGTGGACTAGCGGGGGCCTACAATGAGCAGTTCTTC
V gene: TRBV6-5; D gene: NA; clone size: NA; J gene: TRBJ1-1; CDR3 protein: CASREQGGSTEAFF; CDR3 DNA: TGTGCCAGCAGGGAGCAGGGAGGGAGCACTGAAGCTTTCTTT
V gene: TRBV7-9; D gene: TRBD1; clone size: NA; J gene: TRBJ1-6; CDR3 protein: CASSSWTGAKSPLHF; CDR3 DNA: TGTGCCAGCAGCTCCTGGACAGGGGCGAAATCACCCCTCCACTTT
V gene: TRBV5-1; D gene: NA; clone size: NA; J gene: TRBJ2-3; CDR3 protein: CASQPTGEAPLPDTQYF; CDR3 DNA: TGCGCCAGCCAACCCACTGGAGAGGCCCCCCTTCCAGATACGCAGTATTTT
V gene: TRBV6-1; D gene: NA; clone size: NA; J gene: TRBJ1-6; CDR3 protein: CASSEPGRGLISPLHF; CDR3 DNA: TGTGCCAGCAGTGAACCGGGCAGGGGATTAATTTCACCCCTCCACTTT
V gene: TRBV7-9; D gene: NA; clone size: once; J gene: TRBJ2-3; CDR3 protein: CASSSLVGDTQYF; CDR3 DNA: TGTGCCAGCAGCTCCTTAGTGGGGGATACGCAGTATTTT